The 2 T cell receptor beta chains below all came from one sample that was sequenced in a study of spatial heterogeneity in lung cancer. The antigens these receptors bind are not known. TCRdb itself ran the 5' RACE reads through MiXCR, one entry per CDR3 protein. The data contain about 13,000 distinct CDR3 sequences, about 6% of them singletons. Study results and limitations: Mutation counts in tumors were tracked by counts of expanded intratumoral alpha and beta TCRs.

The time point is: sample taken at primary tumor resection. The sequenced sample was lung tumor tissue, obtained at surgery. Receptors were obtained from a female donor with early-stage non-small cell lung cancer.

Many counts were recorded for this clonotype. Because this beta chain is a stray read in a library intended to capture alpha chains, its abundance should not be given much weight. The V and J genes are TRBV29-1 and TRBJ1-5; D is possibly TRBD1 (5 bases). CDR3 length equals 14 residues. Deletions cut 4 bases from V and 6 bases from J, with 16 bases between. Germline V gene lookup returns CDR1 SQVTM and CDR2 ANQGSEA. Here the CDR3 reads CSVGDLLFRQPQHF. The DNA of the CDR3 is TGCAGCGTTGGGGACCTACTATTTCGTCAGCCCCAGCATTTT.

This clonotype showed up many times. In a library made to pick up alpha chains, this beta chain is a stray read with a size that means little. This rearrangement joins TRBV16 to TRBJ2-2; D is perhaps TRBD1 (5 bases). The CDR3 loop spans 15 amino acids. The V and J ends lost 0 bases and 10 bases respectively, with 15 bases between them. In germline, CDR1 is KGHSY, CDR2 FQNENV. CDR3 nucleotides: TGTGCCAGCAGCCAATCGGGGCAGTTGCGAGAGGAGCTGTTTTTT. This encodes CASSQSGQLREELFF.